This TCR beta chain was observed in a study of lymphopenia after photon versus proton radiotherapy. Study findings and constraints: After the lymphocyte nadir, photon-treated repertoires showed oligoclonal expansion, especially of CD8+ Temra cells. Better survival with proton therapy was suggested as possible, not demonstrated. Proton therapy kept repertoires fairly stable, unlike photons, which gained effector/memory cells.

Per germline, CDR1 SGHDN and CDR2 FVKESK. V lost 0 bases and J 4 bases, leaving 15 bases between the germline ends. CDR3 length: 16 amino acids. About this clone: Its cognate antigen is unknown.

The repertoire was sequenced with immunoSEQ multiplex PCR; TCRdb's copy has only in-frame clones and lacks some. The sample carries roughly 40,000 clones, roughly 84% recorded once. This specimen was peripheral blood, taken from a patient treated with proton-based radiotherapy. The chain carries TRBV14 and TRBJ1-1; perhaps TRBD1 as D (6 bases). The TCR sequence derives from a woman in her seventies with pancreatic cancer. Some clones in this sample may be carry-over from other donors' samples. The CDR3 sequence: CASSQDSPGVGTEAFF. The CDR3 nucleotides read TGTGCCAGCAGCCAAGATTCGCCAGGGGTAGGCACTGAAGCTTTCTTT. Using reference TRBV14 and TRBJ1-1 for the parts outside the CDR3, the full variable domain is EAGVTQFPSHSVIEKGQTVTLRCDPISGHDNLYWYRRVMGKEIKFLLHFVKESKQDESGMPNNRFLAERTGGTYSTLKVQPAELEDSGVYFCASSQDSPGVGTEAFFGQGTRLTVV.